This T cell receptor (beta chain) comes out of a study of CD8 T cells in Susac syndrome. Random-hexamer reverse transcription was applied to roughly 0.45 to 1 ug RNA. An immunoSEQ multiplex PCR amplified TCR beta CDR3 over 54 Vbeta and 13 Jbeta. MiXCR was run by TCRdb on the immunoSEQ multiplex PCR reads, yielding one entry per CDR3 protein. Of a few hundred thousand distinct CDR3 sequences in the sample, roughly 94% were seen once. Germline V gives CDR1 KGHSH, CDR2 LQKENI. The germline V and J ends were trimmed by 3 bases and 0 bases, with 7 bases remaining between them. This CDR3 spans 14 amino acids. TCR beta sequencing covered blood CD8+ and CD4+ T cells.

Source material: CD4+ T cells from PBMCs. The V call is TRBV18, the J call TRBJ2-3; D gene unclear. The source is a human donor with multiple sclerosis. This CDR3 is CASSPSYSTDTQYF. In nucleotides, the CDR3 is TGTGCCAGCTCACCTTCATATAGCACAGATACGCAGTATTTT.